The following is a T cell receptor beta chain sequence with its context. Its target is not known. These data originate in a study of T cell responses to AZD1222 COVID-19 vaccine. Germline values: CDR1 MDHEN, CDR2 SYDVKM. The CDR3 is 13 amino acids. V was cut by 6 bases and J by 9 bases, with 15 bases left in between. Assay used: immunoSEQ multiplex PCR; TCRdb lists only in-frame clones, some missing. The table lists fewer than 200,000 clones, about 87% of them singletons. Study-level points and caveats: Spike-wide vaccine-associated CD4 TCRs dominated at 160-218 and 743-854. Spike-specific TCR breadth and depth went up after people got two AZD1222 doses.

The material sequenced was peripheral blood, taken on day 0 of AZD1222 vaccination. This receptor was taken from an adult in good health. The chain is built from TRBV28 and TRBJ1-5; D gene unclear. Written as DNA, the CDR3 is TGTGCCAGCAGGCCTGTTTACGGAGGGCCCCAGCATTTT. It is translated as CASRPVYGGPQHF.